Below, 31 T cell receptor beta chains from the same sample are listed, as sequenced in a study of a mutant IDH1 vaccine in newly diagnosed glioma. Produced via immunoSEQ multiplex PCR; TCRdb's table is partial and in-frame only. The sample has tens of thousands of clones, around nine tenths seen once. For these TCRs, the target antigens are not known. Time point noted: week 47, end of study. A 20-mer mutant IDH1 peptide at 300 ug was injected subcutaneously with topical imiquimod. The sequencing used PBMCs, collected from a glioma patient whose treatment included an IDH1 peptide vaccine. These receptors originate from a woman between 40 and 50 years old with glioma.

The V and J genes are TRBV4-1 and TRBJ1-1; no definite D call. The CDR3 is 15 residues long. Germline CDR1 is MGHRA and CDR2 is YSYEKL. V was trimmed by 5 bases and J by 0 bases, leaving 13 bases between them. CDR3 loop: CASSSLMTVNTEAFF. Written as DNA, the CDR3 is TGCGCCAGCAGCTCCCTCATGACGGTGAACACTGAAGCTTTCTTT.

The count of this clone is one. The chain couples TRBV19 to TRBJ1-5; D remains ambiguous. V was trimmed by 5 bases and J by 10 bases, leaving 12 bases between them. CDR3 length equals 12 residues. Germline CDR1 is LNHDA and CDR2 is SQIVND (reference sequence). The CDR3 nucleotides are TGTGCCAGTAGTGGCGGGTGGGCACCCCAGCATTTT. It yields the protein CASSGGWAPQHF.

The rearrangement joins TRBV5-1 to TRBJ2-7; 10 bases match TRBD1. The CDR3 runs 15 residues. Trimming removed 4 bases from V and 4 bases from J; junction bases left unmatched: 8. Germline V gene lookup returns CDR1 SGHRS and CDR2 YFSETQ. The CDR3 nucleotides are TGCGCCAGCAGCACTTGGACAGGGGGACTTTACGAGCAGTACTTC. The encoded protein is CASSTWTGGLYEQYF.

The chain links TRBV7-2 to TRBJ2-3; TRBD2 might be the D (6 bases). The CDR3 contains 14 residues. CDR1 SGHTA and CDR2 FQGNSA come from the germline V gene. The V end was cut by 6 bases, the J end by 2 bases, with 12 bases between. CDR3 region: CASRRDSSTDTQYF. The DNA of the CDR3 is TGTGCCAGCAGGCGGGACTCGTCCACAGATACGCAGTATTTT.

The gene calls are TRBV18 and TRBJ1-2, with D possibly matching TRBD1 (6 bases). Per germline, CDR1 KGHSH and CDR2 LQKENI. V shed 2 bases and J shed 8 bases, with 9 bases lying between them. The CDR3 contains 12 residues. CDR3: CASSPTGWGYTF. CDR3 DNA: TGTGCCAGCTCACCAACAGGGTGGGGCTACACCTTC.

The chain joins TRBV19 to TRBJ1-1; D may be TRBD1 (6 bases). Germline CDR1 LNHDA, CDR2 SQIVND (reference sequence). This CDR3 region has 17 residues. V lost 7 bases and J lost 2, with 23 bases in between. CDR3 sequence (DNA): TGTGCCAGTACCCCCTCTCGGGCCAGGGGAGGAAACACTGAAGCTTTCTTT. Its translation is CASTPSRARGGNTEAFF.

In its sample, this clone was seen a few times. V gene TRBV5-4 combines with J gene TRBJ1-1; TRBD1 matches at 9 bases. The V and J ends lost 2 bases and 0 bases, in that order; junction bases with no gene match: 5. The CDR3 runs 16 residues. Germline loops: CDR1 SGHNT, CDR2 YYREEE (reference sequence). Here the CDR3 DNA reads TGTGCCAGCAGCTTAGGACAGGGGTTCGTGAACACTGAAGCTTTCTTT. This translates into CASSLGQGFVNTEAFF.

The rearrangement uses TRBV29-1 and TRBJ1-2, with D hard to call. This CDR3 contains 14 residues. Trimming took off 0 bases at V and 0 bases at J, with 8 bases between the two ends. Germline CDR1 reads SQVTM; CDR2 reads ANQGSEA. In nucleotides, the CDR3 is TGCAGCGTTGAAGAGTGGGCTCCTAACTATGGCTACACCTTC. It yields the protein CSVEEWAPNYGYTF.

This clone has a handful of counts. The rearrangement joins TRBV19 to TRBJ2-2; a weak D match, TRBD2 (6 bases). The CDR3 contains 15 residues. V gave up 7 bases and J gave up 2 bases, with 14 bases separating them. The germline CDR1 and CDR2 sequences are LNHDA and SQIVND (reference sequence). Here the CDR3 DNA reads TGTGCCAGTAAGCGGGCTGTGCGTAACACCGGGGAGCTGTTTTTT. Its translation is CASKRAVRNTGELFF. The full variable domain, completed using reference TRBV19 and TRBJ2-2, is DGGITQSPKYLFRKEGQNVTLSCEQNLNHDAMYWYRQDPGQGLRLIYYSQIVNDFQKGDIAEGYSVSREKKESFPLTVTSAQKNPTAFYLCASKRAVRNTGELFFGEGSRLTVL.

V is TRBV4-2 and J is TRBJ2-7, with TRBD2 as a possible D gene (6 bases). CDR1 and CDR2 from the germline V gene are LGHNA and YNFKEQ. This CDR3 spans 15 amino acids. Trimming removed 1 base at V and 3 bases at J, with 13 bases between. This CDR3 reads CASSQASGGNYEQYF. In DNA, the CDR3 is TGTGCCAGCAGCCAAGCATCTGGAGGGAACTACGAGCAGTACTTC.

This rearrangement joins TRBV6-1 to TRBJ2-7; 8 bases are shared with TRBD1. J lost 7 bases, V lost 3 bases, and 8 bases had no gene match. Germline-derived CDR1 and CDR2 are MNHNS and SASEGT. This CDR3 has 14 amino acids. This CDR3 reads CASSEGTGREEQYF. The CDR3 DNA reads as TGTGCCAGCAGTGAGGGGACAGGCCGGGAGGAGCAGTACTTC.

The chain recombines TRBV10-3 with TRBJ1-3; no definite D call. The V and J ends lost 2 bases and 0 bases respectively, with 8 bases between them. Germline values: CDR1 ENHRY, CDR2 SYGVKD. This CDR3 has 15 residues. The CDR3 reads CAISEGLNSGNTIYF. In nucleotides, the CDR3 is TGTGCCATCAGTGAGGGACTGAACTCTGGAAACACCATATATTTT.

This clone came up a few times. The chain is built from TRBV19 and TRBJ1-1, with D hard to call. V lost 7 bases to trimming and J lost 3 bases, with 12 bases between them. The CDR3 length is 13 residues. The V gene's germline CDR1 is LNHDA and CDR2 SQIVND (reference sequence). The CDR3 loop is CASTQVRYTEAFF. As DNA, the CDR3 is TGTGCCAGTACCCAGGTCCGGTACACTGAAGCTTTCTTT.

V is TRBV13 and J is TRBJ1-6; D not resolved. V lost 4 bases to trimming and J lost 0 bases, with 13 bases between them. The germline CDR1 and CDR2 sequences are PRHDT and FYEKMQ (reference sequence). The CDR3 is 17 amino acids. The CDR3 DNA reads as TGTGCCAGCAGCTCCAAGGACGGAAGCTCCTATAATTCACCCCTCCACTTT. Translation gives CASSSKDGSSYNSPLHF.

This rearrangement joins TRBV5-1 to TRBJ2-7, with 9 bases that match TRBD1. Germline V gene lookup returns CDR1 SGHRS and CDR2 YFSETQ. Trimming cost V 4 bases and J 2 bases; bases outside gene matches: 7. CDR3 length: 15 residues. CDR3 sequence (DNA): TGCGCCAGCAGCCGAGCCGGGACAGGGACCTACGAGCAGTACTTC. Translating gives CASSRAGTGTYEQYF.

CDR3 DNA sequence: TGTGCCAGCAGCCGAGGAATGACCGCGAATAACTATGGCTACACCTTC. This translates into CASSRGMTANNYGYTF. This chain links TRBV14 with TRBJ1-2; D call uncertain. The CDR3 has 16 amino acids. Trimming took off 4 bases at V and 1 base at J, with 16 bases between the two ends. Germline lookup yields CDR1 SGHDN and CDR2 FVKESK.

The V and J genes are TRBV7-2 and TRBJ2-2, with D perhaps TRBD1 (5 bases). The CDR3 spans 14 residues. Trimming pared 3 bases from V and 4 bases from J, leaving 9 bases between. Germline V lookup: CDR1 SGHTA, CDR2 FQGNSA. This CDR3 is CASSFQGTTGELFF. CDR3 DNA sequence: TGTGCCAGCAGCTTTCAGGGTACCACCGGGGAGCTGTTTTTT.

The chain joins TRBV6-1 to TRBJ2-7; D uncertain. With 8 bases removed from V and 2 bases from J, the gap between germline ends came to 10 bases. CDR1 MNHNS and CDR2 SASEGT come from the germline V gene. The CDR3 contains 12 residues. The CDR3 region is CASQDLAYEQYF. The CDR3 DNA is TGTGCCAGCCAGGACCTAGCCTACGAGCAGTACTTC.

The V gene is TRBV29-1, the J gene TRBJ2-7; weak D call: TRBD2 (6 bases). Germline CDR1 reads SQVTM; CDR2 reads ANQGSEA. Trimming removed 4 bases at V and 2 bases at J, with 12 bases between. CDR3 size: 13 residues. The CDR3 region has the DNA TGCAGCGTTGTCTCAGGAGGGGCCTACGAGCAGTACTTC. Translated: CSVVSGGAYEQYF.

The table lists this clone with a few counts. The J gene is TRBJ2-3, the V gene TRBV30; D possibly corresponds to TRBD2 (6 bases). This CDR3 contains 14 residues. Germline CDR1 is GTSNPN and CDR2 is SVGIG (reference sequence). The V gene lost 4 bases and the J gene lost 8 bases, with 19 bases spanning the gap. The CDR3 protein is CAWTPATGGGTQYF. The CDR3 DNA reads TGTGCCTGGACCCCGGCAACCGGGGGAGGTACGCAGTATTTT.

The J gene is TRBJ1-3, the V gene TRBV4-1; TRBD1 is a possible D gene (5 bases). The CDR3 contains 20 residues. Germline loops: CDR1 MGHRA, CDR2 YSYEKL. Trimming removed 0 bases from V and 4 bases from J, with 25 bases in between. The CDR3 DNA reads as TGCGCCAGCAGCCAAGATCCCGGACACTTCTTGAGGTCCGGCGGAAACACCATATATTTT. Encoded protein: CASSQDPGHFLRSGGNTIYF.

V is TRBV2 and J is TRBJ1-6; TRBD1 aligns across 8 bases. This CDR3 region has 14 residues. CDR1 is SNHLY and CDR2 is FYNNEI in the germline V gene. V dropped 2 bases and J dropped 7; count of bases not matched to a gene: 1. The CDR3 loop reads CASSERTGNSPLHF. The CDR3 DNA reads TGTGCCAGCAGTGAAAGGACAGGGAATTCACCCCTCCACTTT.

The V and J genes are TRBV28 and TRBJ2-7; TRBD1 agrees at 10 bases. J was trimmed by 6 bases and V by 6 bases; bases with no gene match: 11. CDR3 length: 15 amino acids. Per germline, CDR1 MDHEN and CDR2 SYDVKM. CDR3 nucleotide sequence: TGTGCCAGCAGCCTTCCGGGACAGGGGTGGATCGAGCAGTACTTC. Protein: CASSLPGQGWIEQYF.

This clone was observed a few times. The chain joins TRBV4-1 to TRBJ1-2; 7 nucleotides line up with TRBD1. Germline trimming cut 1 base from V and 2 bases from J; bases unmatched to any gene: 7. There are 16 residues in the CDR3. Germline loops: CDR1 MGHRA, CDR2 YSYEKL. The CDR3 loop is CASSQVGTALNYGYTF. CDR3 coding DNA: TGCGCCAGCAGCCAAGTTGGGACAGCCTTGAACTATGGCTACACCTTC.

The CDR3 DNA sequence: TGTGCCAGCAGCCTTGACCAAAATGAGCAGTTCTTC. Translated: CASSLDQNEQFF. This chain connects TRBV5-6 to TRBJ2-1; no reliable D call. The germline V and J ends were trimmed by 4 bases and 7 bases, with 9 bases remaining between them. The CDR3 consists of 12 residues. CDR1 and CDR2 from the germline V gene are SGHDT and YYEEEE.

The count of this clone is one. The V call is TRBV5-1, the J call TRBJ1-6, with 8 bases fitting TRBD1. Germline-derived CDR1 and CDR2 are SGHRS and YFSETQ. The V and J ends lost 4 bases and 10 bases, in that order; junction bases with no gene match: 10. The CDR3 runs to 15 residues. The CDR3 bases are TGCGCCAGCAGCGTTGCAGGGGGCGACGGCTCACCCCTCCACTTT. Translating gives CASSVAGGDGSPLHF.

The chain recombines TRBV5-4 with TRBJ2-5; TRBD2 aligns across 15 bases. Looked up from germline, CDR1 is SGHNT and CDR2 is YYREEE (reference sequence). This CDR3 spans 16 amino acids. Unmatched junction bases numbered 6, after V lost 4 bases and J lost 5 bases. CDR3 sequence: CASSKGLAGGRETQYF. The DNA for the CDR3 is TGTGCCAGCAGCAAGGGACTAGCGGGGGGCCGGGAGACCCAGTACTTC.

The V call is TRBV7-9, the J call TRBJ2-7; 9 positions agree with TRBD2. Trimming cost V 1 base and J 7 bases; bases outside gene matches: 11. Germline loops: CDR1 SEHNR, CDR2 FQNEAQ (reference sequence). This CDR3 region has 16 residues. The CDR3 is CASSLGGGRAGGEQYF. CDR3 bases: TGTGCCAGCAGCTTAGGTGGCGGGAGGGCCGGGGGAGAGCAGTACTTC.

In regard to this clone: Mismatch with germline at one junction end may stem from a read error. The CDR3 here is CASSRETGSVNTIYF. In DNA, the CDR3 is TGCGCCAGCAGCCGAGAGACAGGGTCTGTAAACACCATATATTTT. The chain carries TRBV4-1 and TRBJ1-3; 7 nucleotides agree with TRBD1. CDR1 MGHRA and CDR2 YSYEKL come from the germline V gene. CDR3 length: 15 amino acids.

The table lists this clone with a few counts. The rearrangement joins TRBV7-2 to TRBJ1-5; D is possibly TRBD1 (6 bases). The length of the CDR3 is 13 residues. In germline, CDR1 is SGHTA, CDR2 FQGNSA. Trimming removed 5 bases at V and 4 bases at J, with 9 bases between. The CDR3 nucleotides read TGTGCCAGCAGCAAAGACAGGAATCAGCCCCAGCATTTT. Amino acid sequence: CASSKDRNQPQHF.

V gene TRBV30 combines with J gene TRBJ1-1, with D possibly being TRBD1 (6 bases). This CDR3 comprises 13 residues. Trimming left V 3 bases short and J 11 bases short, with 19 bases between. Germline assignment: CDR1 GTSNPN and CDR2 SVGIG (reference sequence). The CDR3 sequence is CAWRASWNRVAFF. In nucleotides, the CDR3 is TGTGCCTGGAGAGCAAGTTGGAACAGGGTCGCTTTCTTT.